This T cell receptor beta chain was documented in a study of human T cells and chemical hapten exposure. Regarding the study as a whole: Expanded TCR counts at PT1 went up together with patch test score, a positive correlation. As the donors had alopecia, their immune response may differ from healthy people's.

In TCRdb, the RACE reads were re-called with MiXCR into one record per CDR3 protein. The profile covers tens of thousands of distinct CDR3 sequences, with 12% appearing a single time and around 1.9% taken by the ten largest. Time point specified: pre-sensitization, week 0. Specified treatment: therapeutic diphenylcyclopropenone sensitization with weekly scalp DPC. The authors' total RNA extraction used unfractionated whole blood. This clonotype was seen ten or more times. The antigen is undetermined. CDR1 SGDLS and CDR2 YYNGEE come from the germline V gene. The CDR3 runs 12 residues. V dropped 0 bases and J dropped 9 bases, with 7 bases sitting between them.

This receptor was obtained from a woman aged 40 to 49 with alopecia areata. Some clones in this sample may be carry-over from other donors' samples. The chain joins TRBV9 to TRBJ2-1; D is unclear. This specimen was whole blood, taken in connection with sensitization to the hapten diphenylcyclopropenone (DPC). The CDR3 DNA is TGTGCCAGCAGCGTAGTTGGCGGTGAGCAGTTCTTC. This gives the protein CASSVVGGEQFF.